This TCR beta chain was sequenced for a study of cytomegalovirus exposure and HLA in healthy donors (TCRdb year 2017). At the level of the whole study: In an earlier analysis of under 750 of the donors, 276 Gb of sequence data and some 100 million unique TCR beta sequences from roughly 200 million T cells were reported. Around 330 gigabases of sequencing data and around 80 million unique TCR sequences made up an early release that covered under 750 HLA-typed donors. The genetic ancestry cluster associated with self-reported Caucasian donors included approximately 85% of the 300 to 400 genotyped donors. The aim of the study was to test whether cataloging public T cell receptors could identify signatures of past pathogen exposure. The T cell repertoires of roughly 660 subjects were profiled by immunosequencing and related to cytomegalovirus serostatus. In addition to the first cohort of 650 to 750 subjects, a separate validation cohort of approximately 120 different subjects was used. To predict cytomegalovirus infection status, the study brought together high-throughput TCR immunosequencing, statistical association of individual TCRs with disease status, and machine learning. To study patterns of TCR occurrence, a later analysis re-analyzed previously published TCR beta repertoires from around 660 donors and added high-resolution HLA genotyping. Rather than using new phenotypic data, the later analysis identified candidate immune exposures from TCR beta sequences and from how often those sequences occurred across donors. In an earlier analysis of 500 to 650 of the donors, high-throughput TCR beta sequencing was used to judge whether each TCR beta V gene segment behaved as functional or pseudogenic. Donor age, sex, ethnicity and CMV serostatus were compiled alongside the repertoire data. A later genetic analysis used genome-wide SNP genotypes for about 60% of the 666 donors, treating that subset as a discovery cohort. All discovery cohort repertoires had been generated using a single sequencing platform. Both class I and class II loci were covered by HLA typing, at four-digit resolution. Typing coverage varied by locus: roughly 620-630 donors for A, B, C, DRB1 and DQB1; approximately 500 for DQA1; around 570 for DPA1; approximately 490 for DPB1. Four to six DR-DQ haplotypes were handled as single units for association and clustering, since linkage in the cohort was strong. On average, roughly 240,000 unique TCR beta nucleotide sequences were sequenced per donor among a few hundred genotyped donors of the cohort, with around 19% of those sequences being non-productive.

The cohort was made up of approximately 700 healthy bone marrow donors. At the time of sampling, every cohort member was nominally healthy, though immune exposures that went unrecorded were likely present. The donor tested CMV seronegative, placing the donor among the 300 to 400 seronegative members of the cohort. Every donor gave a peripheral blood sample, and the peripheral blood mononuclear cells from that sample were used for TCR beta sequencing. The Qiagen DNeasy Blood Extraction Kit was used to extract genomic DNA from the blood cell samples. Library preparation employed the immunoSEQ multiplex PCR assay. A mixture of 60 forward primers for TCR Vbeta segments and 13 reverse primers for TCR Jbeta segments was used in the multiplex PCR. Amplification of the CDR3 region of rearranged TCR beta genes was performed with a multiplex PCR assay on genomic DNA. On the Illumina HiSeq System, the amplified TCR beta libraries were sequenced as 87-base-pair reads. Concerning the study's data processing: A later analysis counted 65 million to 90 million unique TCR beta chains across the 550 to 750 repertoires, and some 12 million of these chains were shared by at least two donors. A nearest-neighbor algorithm error-corrected the raw reads and collapsed the reads into unique sequences, merging closely related sequences to remove PCR and sequencing errors. V, D and J gene segments were assigned by aligning CDR3 sequences to IMGT reference sequences. For a sequence to be retained, at least a six-nucleotide match to both a V gene segment and a J gene segment was required. Rearrangements were called productive when the CDR3 lacked stop codons and stayed in frame with V and J; all others were non-productive. CDR3 was defined according to IMGT convention as the region running from the second conserved V-encoded cysteine to the conserved J-encoded phenylalanine. In an earlier analysis of 587 of the donors, sequences lacking an unambiguous match to a single V gene segment were excluded. An earlier analysis of about 590 of the donors classified V segments as functional when productive rearrangements were above 56.7% and as segregating when the standard deviation between donors was above 5%. A statistical classification framework was built to diagnose cytomegalovirus status from the catalog of TCR beta chain sequences. A later analysis assigned V and J genes by comparing TCR nucleotide sequences with IMGT/GENE-DB human TR gene sequences. Using the TCRdist pipeline, a later analysis assigned CDR3 sequences along with most-parsimonious VDJ recombination scenarios. In a later analysis, each TCR beta chain was defined by its CDR3 amino acid sequence together with its V-gene family, and reads without a unique V-gene family were excluded. As a way to deal with suspected cross-contamination and a sequencing artifact, a later analysis dropped 450 to 700 nucleotide sequences that were highly shared and had low generation probability. In a later analysis, a clonal expansion index was calculated for each public chain from normalized within-repertoire ranks of inferred template counts. Generation probabilities in a later analysis came from a VDJ recombination model fitted to out-of-frame rearrangements, and those results were checked against IGoR. A later analysis scored TCR-TCR, TCR-HLA and TCR-CMV co-occurrence with hypergeometric tests, applying a repertoire-size bias correction to TCR pairs. False discovery rates were estimated in a later analysis by permuting HLA or CMV assignments 20 times. In a later analysis, co-occurring TCRs were grouped using DBSCAN, and TCRdist sequence similarity was added for clustering within HLA-allele-positive subsets. Repertoires with fewer than 30,000 or more than 120,000 public chains, plus five repertoires with anomalous nucleotide sharing, were excluded from co-occurrence clustering. TCRdb took over this immuneACCESS table, retaining in-frame rearrangements with V and J assigned. Such tables are incomplete; in checked studies, under half of the missing clones stem from an unresolved V gene, and the remainder is unexplained. Clonal size and the V and J genes are those of that table, whereas D and trimming came from the DNA. The sample profile shows approximately 90,000 clones; over 60% of them were found once. The ten largest clones capture 3.5% to 4.5% of the sample.

Of note for this clone: Its antigen is still unknown. No base quality information exists; no much larger clone differs at one position.

V sheds 3 bases and J sheds 3 bases, leaving 12 bases between their ends. Reading from cysteine to phenylalanine, the CDR3 counts 14 amino acids. Only CDR3 DNA remains: 42 bases, in frame from the first base. CDR1 and CDR2 (SGDLS, YYNGEE) derive from the germline V gene. The paper's findings and limits, for the study overall: Because HLA typing was unavailable for some donors at each locus, only the typed subset was used in association tests. The authors suggested that the approach could potentially be extended to other disease states and immunological phenotypes. Sequencing depth was assumed to be roughly uniform across donors in the presence/absence analyses, though that assumption may not hold. This cohort had only TCR beta chains sequenced, and the lack of alpha or paired-chain data limited which features could be detected. In an earlier analysis of fewer than 750 of the donors, most TCR beta V segments were observed in productive rearrangements about 90% or about 30% of the time, broadly matching IMGT annotations. The sequencing pipeline was judged likely to have produced a cluster of highly shared sequence variants as a technical artifact. Immune exposure information for the cohort was limited to CMV serostatus. In both the original and validation cohorts, the classifier was reported to diagnose cytomegalovirus status with high specificity and sensitivity. In a later analysis, some 18,000 TCR beta sequences were associated with specific HLA alleles at a false discovery rate of 0.05. In the study, around 150 TCR beta chains were listed as associated with cytomegalovirus. In a later analysis, the rate of TCR association differed among HLA loci, with DRB1 alleles having the most associated TCRs and HLA-C alleles having the fewest. Correlated functional status among segregating V segments might be attributable to linkage disequilibrium, but an unknown experimental factor could not be ruled out. A later genetic analysis reported fewer N-insertions in productive TCRs among donors in an Asian-associated ancestry cluster than the roughly 690-donor mean. A later analysis found that most CMV-associated TCR beta chains appeared HLA-restricted, with HLA associations seemingly driven largely by CMV exposure. A later genetic analysis associated a missense DCLRE1C variant with V-gene and J-gene trimming of TCR beta chains, and an independent cohort replicated the association. When HLA alleles, especially DR and DQ, strongly co-occurred, attributing TCR associations to individual alleles was difficult. A later analysis found that HLA-associated TCR beta chains were more clonally expanded and had lower generation probabilities than equally common non-associated chains. Because counts were too low, 15 to 20 rarely observed V segments, including chromosome 9 orphons, were excluded from the earlier analysis of some 540 of the donors. Some IMGT-functional V segments, including TRBV6-2 and TRBV6-3, could not be distinguished by the 87-base-pair reads and were therefore excluded. A later analysis reported that several top co-occurrence clusters appeared linked to parvovirus B19, influenza, CMV and Epstein-Barr virus. Most TCR sequences were observed very rarely across donors, whereas some public TCRs were present in many individuals. A further reported finding was that TCR beta sequences accurately predicted the HLA-A and HLA-B alleles for most subjects in the first cohort. A few of the identified cytomegalovirus-associated TCR beta chains were confirmed in vitro to be specific for cytomegalovirus antigens.

The rearranged chain carries TRBV9 and TRBJ1-2, with no confidently assigned D gene. The sequence was obtained from a young man in good health and CMV-seronegative. The sample comprised PBMCs. The DNA is TGTGCCAGCAGCGCCGACGTTGGGCACTATGGCTACACCTTC. This codes for CASSADVGHYGYTF.